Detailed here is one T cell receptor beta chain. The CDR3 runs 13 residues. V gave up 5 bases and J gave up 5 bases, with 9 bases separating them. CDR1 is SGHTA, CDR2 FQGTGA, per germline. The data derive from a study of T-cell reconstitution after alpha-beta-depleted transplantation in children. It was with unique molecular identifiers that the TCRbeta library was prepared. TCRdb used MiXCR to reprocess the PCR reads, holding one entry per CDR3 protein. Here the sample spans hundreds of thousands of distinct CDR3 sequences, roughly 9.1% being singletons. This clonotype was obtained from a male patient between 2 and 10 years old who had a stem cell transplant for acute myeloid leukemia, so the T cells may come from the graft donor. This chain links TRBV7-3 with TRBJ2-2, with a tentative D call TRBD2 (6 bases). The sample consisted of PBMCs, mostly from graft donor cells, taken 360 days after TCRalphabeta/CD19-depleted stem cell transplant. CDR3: CASSIGGTGELFF. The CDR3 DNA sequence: TGTGCCAGCAGCATCGGGGGAACCGGGGAGCTGTTTTTT.